This T cell receptor beta chain was identified during a study of blood T cell repertoires in COVID-19. Study background: Samples of COVID-19 (acute and convalescent) were obtained from the United States, Italy and Spain. The analysed material was cDNA or gDNA that came from T cells, B-cell-depleted T cells, or PBMCs.

The V end lost 4 bases, the J end lost 4 bases, and 14 bases lay between the germline ends. Germline V lookup: CDR1 MDHEN, CDR2 SYDVKM. The CDR3 has 16 residues. Original handling: Researchers report that nucleated cell counts were estimated from reference gene primer amplification. The protocol was immunoSEQ multiplex PCR, while the TCRdb copy is restricted to in-frame clones and leaves out a portion. That table furnishes V, J and clone size, whereas the DNA furnished D and trimming. The sample contains roughly 70,000 clones, around 77% of which appear only once. The chain combines TRBV28 with TRBJ2-6; D is perhaps TRBD1 (5 bases). Sequenced material: peripheral blood. The source of this sequence is a human donor in a cohort sampled during active COVID-19. This CDR3 is CASSSLGESGANVLTF. The CDR3, as DNA: TGTGCCAGCAGTTCCCTAGGGGAATCCGGGGCCAACGTCCTGACTTTC.